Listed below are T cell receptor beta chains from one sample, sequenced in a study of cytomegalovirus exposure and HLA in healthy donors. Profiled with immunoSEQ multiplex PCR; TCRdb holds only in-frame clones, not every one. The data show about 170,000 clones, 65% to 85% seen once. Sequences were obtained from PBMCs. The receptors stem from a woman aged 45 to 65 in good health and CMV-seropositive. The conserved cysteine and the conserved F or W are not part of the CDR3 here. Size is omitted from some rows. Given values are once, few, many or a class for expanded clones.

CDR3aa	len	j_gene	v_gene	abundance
ASSYRDRHQPQH	12	TRBJ1-5	TRBV6-5	-
ASGSGPF	7	TRBJ1-1	TRBV3-1/TRBV3-2	-
ASSLDRGSYEQY	12	TRBJ2-7	TRBV7-2	-
ASSQDVSGKQF	11	TRBJ2-1	TRBV4-3	-
SSRFSTGQPSNQPQH	15	TRBJ1-5	TRBV7-9	-
ASSSLGQGVETQY	13	TRBJ2-5	TRBV19	-
ASSLTAGADTQY	12	TRBJ2-3	TRBV5-1	few
ASSQAGGSDTQY	12	TRBJ2-3	TRBV4-3	-
ASSLQGASYEQY	12	TRBJ2-7	TRBV19	-
ASSGGRGGDSNQPQH	15	TRBJ1-5	TRBV11-2	-
ASSYGAFYGYT	11	TRBJ1-2	TRBV6-5	-
ASSVASTDTQY	11	TRBJ2-3	TRBV9	-
ASSLGGAQGEQY	12	TRBJ2-7	TRBV5-1	-
ASDLAGGPRDTQY	13	TRBJ2-3	TRBV6-1	few
ASSLSAIAEAF	11	TRBJ1-1	TRBV28	few
ASRSHYEQY	9	TRBJ2-7	TRBV19	-
ASSLTGGRFSDTQY	14	TRBJ2-3	TRBV7-2	-
ASSSRTSTGELF	12	TRBJ2-2	TRBV9	-
ASSVGGGGETQY	12	TRBJ2-5	TRBV9	once
ATSRDSGASTDTQY	14	TRBJ2-3	TRBV15	-
ASSSGTQYGYT	11	TRBJ1-2	TRBV6-5	-
ASSQDISGASGNTIY	15	TRBJ1-3	TRBV4-3	-
ASSAISGIQY	10	TRBJ2-4	TRBV9	-
ASSQVGQPDTQY	12	TRBJ2-3	TRBV4-3	-
ASSLITGLAGGNEQF	15	TRBJ2-1	TRBV18	-
ASSETGAGFLPDTQY	15	TRBJ2-3	TRBV6-1	-
ASSLDPAGQAPPF	13	TRBJ2-1	TRBV5-1	-
ASSYSTQGGTPQH	13	TRBJ1-5	TRBV6-6	-
AISTGTGEANTGELF	15	TRBJ2-2	TRBV10-3	once
ASRDSSYEQY	10	TRBJ2-7	TRBV2	-